The rows below give T cell receptor beta chains drawn from one sample of a study of T cell responses to AZD1222 COVID-19 vaccine. TCRdb's copy holds only in-frame clones and misses some; the assay was immunoSEQ multiplex PCR. The sample includes tens of thousands of clones, 65% to 80% of them seen just once. The source was peripheral blood, collected on day 0 of AZD1222 vaccination. These receptors all come from an adult in good health. Both conserved end residues are part of each CDR3. D genes are given only for firm matches. Rows give clone size only sometimes, using once, few, many, or a class for an expanded clone.

j_call d_call clone_size v_call cdr3_aa cdr3_nt
TRBJ2-7 . . TRBV29-1 CSVGPEDKIYEQYF TGCAGCGTTGGGCCTGAAGACAAAATCTACGAGCAGTACTTC
TRBJ2-7 . few TRBV27 CASSNLGGQVGSYEQYF TGTGCCAGCAGCAACCTAGGAGGGCAGGTGGGAAGTTACGAGCAGTACTTC
TRBJ2-6 . once TRBV5-1 CASSLAGPQTGPLLNSGANVLTF TGCGCCAGCAGCTTGGCCGGGCCCCAGACAGGTCCACTCCTCAACTCTGGGGCCAACGTCCTGACTTTC
TRBJ1-1 TRBD1 . TRBV2 CASREDRAVAFF TGTGCCAGCAGGGAGGACAGGGCGGTGGCTTTCTTT
TRBJ1-5 . . TRBV19 CASSITRDQPQHF TGTGCCAGTAGTATTACTAGGGATCAGCCCCAGCATTTT
TRBJ1-1 . . TRBV6-5 CASSPPGLTNTEAFF TGTGCCAGCAGTCCACCGGGCCTCACTAACACTGAAGCTTTCTTT
TRBJ2-7 . . TRBV5-1 CASSLDSFEQYF TGCGCCAGCAGCTTGGACAGTTTCGAGCAGTACTTC
TRBJ2-7 . . TRBV18 CASSPYEDEQYF TGTGCCAGCTCACCATACGAGGACGAGCAGTACTTC
TRBJ2-3 . . TRBV4-1 CASSQATGTQYF TGCGCCAGCAGCCAAGCAACTGGTACGCAGTATTTT
TRBJ2-2 . few TRBV2 CASGVRAVAGELFF TGTGCCAGCGGCGTGAGGGCAGTGGCCGGGGAGCTGTTTTTT
TRBJ2-5 . . TRBV3-1/TRBV3-2 CASSHGGETQYF TGTGCCAGCAGCCACGGGGGAGAGACCCAGTACTTC
TRBJ2-7 TRBD2 . TRBV5-4 CASSLAPGGISYEQYF TGTGCCAGCAGCTTGGCCCCGGGGGGGATCTCCTACGAGCAGTACTTC
TRBJ2-2 TRBD1 . TRBV5-1 CASSGTGYTGELFF TGCGCCAGCAGCGGGACAGGGTATACCGGGGAGCTGTTTTTT
TRBJ2-7 TRBD2 . TRBV15 CATSRDGVSGGLLSNEQYF TGTGCCACCAGCAGAGATGGGGTCTCGGGGGGGCTTCTTTCGAACGAGCAGTACTTC
TRBJ1-6 . . TRBV7-2 CASSVTGRDSPLHF TGTGCCAGCAGCGTTACAGGGCGCGATTCACCCCTCCACTTT
TRBJ1-3 . . TRBV12-3/TRBV12-4 CASGTSGNTIYF TGTGCCAGCGGAACCTCTGGAAACACCATATATTTT
TRBJ1-1 . . TRBV3-1/TRBV3-2 CASSPFGMNTEAFF TGTGCCAGCAGCCCGTTTGGCATGAACACTGAAGCTTTCTTT
TRBJ1-3 . . TRBV5-4 CASKGGAGNTIYF TGTGCCAGCAAAGGGGGAGCTGGAAACACCATATATTTT
TRBJ1-1 . . TRBV11-2 CASTWGGNTEAFF TGTGCCAGCACTTGGGGGGGGAACACTGAAGCTTTCTTT
TRBJ1-1 . . TRBV11-2 CASSFQTENTEAFF TGTGCCAGCAGCTTTCAGACAGAGAACACTGAAGCTTTCTTT
TRBJ2-7 TRBD1 few TRBV19 CASARGQGTYEQYF TGTGCCAGCGCCCGGGGACAGGGAACCTACGAGCAGTACTTC
TRBJ2-1 . . TRBV7-8 CASSLGTLNEQFF TGTGCCAGCAGCTTAGGGACCCTCAATGAGCAGTTCTTC
TRBJ1-5 TRBD1 . TRBV10-3 CAISESATGGGNQPQHF TGTGCCATCAGTGAGTCCGCGACAGGGGGCGGCAATCAGCCCCAGCATTTT
TRBJ1-1 . . TRBV4-3 CASSQDVLWTEAFF TGCGCCAGCAGCCAAGATGTGCTTTGGACTGAAGCTTTCTTT
TRBJ1-2 TRBD1 . TRBV18 CASSAGTGGDGYTF TGTGCCAGCTCGGCCGGGACAGGGGGGGATGGCTACACCTTC
TRBJ1-2 TRBD1 . TRBV9 CASSVGSGGTVGPYGYTF TGTGCCAGCAGCGTAGGGAGTGGGGGGACAGTGGGTCCCTATGGCTACACCTTC
TRBJ1-5 TRBD1 few TRBV6-2/TRBV6-3 CASSYPLDRGITQPQHF TGTGCCAGCAGTTACCCGCTGGACAGGGGCATTACTCAGCCCCAGCATTTT
TRBJ2-1 . . TRBV4-3 CASSQEAGRNEQFF TGCGCCAGCAGCCAAGAGGCGGGCCGGAATGAGCAGTTCTTC
TRBJ2-1 TRBD2 . TRBV6-2/TRBV6-3 CASSYSMAGGGDEQFF TGTGCCAGCAGTTACTCGATGGCGGGGGGCGGCGATGAGCAGTTCTTC
TRBJ1-5 . . TRBV28 CASSFERESGTYSNQPQHF TGTGCCAGCAGTTTCGAGAGGGAGTCCGGAACTTATAGCAATCAGCCCCAGCATTTT
TRBJ1-4 . . TRBV4-3 CASSQVGGDEKLFF TGCGCCAGCAGCCAAGTAGGGGGGGATGAAAAACTGTTTTTT
TRBJ1-3 . . TRBV19 CASSGSSGNTIYF TGTGCCAGTAGTGGTAGCTCTGGAAACACCATATATTTT
TRBJ2-7 . . TRBV12-3/TRBV12-4 CASSFQSYEQYF TGTGCCAGCAGTTTTCAGAGCTACGAGCAGTACTTC
TRBJ2-2 TRBD1 . TRBV11-2 CASSWMPGQGITGELFF TGTGCCAGCAGCTGGATGCCGGGACAGGGGATCACCGGGGAGCTGTTTTTT
TRBJ1-4 . . TRBV10-3 CAISEPQRDEKLFF TGTGCCATCAGTGAACCTCAAAGGGACGAAAAACTGTTTTTT
TRBJ1-1 . once TRBV6-2/TRBV6-3 CASSYSSRDTEAFF TGTGCCAGCAGTTACTCGTCCAGGGACACTGAAGCTTTCTTT
TRBJ2-1 . few TRBV29-1 CSVEREYNEQFF TGCAGCGTTGAGAGGGAGTACAATGAGCAGTTCTTC
TRBJ2-1 . . TRBV6-5 CASSLNEQFF TGTGCCAGCAGTCTAAATGAGCAGTTCTTC
TRBJ2-1 TRBD2 few TRBV19 CASSIAGGPLEDEQFF TGTGCCAGTAGTATCGCGGGGGGCCCGTTAGAGGATGAGCAGTTCTTC
TRBJ2-3 . . TRBV15 CATSRRAAGDTQYF TGTGCCACCAGCAGGCGGGCAGCGGGAGATACGCAGTATTTT
TRBJ2-3 . . TRBV7-8 CASSSLEASTDTQYF TGTGCCAGCAGCTCCCTGGAGGCTAGCACAGATACGCAGTATTTT
TRBJ1-1 . . TRBV5-4 CASSLEQGTNTEAFF TGTGCCAGCAGCTTGGAGCAGGGGACGAACACTGAAGCTTTCTTT
TRBJ2-2 . once TRBV7-8 CASSRGQGVGELFF TGTGCCAGCAGCCGAGGCCAAGGGGTCGGGGAGCTGTTTTTT
TRBJ1-2 TRBD1 . TRBV7-9 CASRDRGLGGYTF TGTGCCAGCAGGGACAGGGGGCTCGGAGGCTACACCTTC
TRBJ2-5 TRBD1 . TRBV7-2 CASSLYWDRVETQYF TGTGCCAGCAGCTTGTACTGGGACAGGGTGGAGACCCAGTACTTC
TRBJ1-6 . . TRBV5-1 CASSLDSLNSPLHF TGCGCCAGCAGCTTGGACAGCTTGAATTCACCCCTCCACTTT
TRBJ2-3 TRBD2 few TRBV7-3 CASSSTGGKDTQYF TGTGCCAGCAGCTCAACGGGGGGTAAAGATACGCAGTATTTT
TRBJ2-3 . . TRBV3-1/TRBV3-2 CASSHRGWTDTQYF TGTGCCAGCAGCCATCGGGGATGGACAGATACGCAGTATTTT
TRBJ1-5 TRBD1 . TRBV4-1 CASSQEGGGPQHF TGCGCCAGCAGCCAAGAAGGGGGCGGGCCCCAGCATTTT
TRBJ2-2 TRBD2 . TRBV12-5 CASGLARTSGTGELFF TGTGCTAGTGGTTTGGCGCGGACTAGCGGGACCGGGGAGCTGTTTTTT
TRBJ1-1 . . TRBV29-1 CSVDRAMNTEAFF TGCAGCGTTGACAGAGCCATGAACACTGAAGCTTTCTTT
TRBJ2-7 . . TRBV6-5 CASRQDSNYEQYF TGTGCCAGCAGGCAGGACAGTAACTACGAGCAGTACTTC
TRBJ1-3 TRBD1 . TRBV9 CASSPDGTDGNTIYF TGTGCCAGCAGCCCGGACGGGACAGACGGAAACACCATATATTTT
TRBJ1-5 . . TRBV5-1 CASSLEGSGAQPQHF TGCGCCAGCAGCTTGGAGGGCAGCGGCGCTCAGCCCCAGCATTTT
TRBJ2-2 . . TRBV7-2 CASSPGLVNTGELFF TGTGCCAGCAGCCCGGGGCTAGTGAACACCGGGGAGCTGTTTTTT
TRBJ2-5 . . TRBV9 CASSAGTVSQETQYF TGTGCCAGCAGCGCGGGGACCGTGAGTCAAGAGACCCAGTACTTC
TRBJ2-7 TRBD1 . TRBV5-4 CASSIGQATYEQYF TGTGCCAGCAGCATCGGACAGGCTACCTACGAGCAGTACTTC
TRBJ2-7 . . TRBV24-1 CATSPKTGPSYEQYF TGTGCCACCAGTCCCAAGACCGGGCCCTCCTACGAGCAGTACTTC
TRBJ1-5 . . TRBV12-3/TRBV12-4 CASRWTEDQPQHF TGTGCCAGCAGATGGACAGAGGATCAGCCCCAGCATTTT
TRBJ1-2 TRBD1 . TRBV28 CASSLTDREDRYGYTF TGTGCCAGCAGTTTAACCGACAGGGAGGATCGGTATGGCTACACCTTC